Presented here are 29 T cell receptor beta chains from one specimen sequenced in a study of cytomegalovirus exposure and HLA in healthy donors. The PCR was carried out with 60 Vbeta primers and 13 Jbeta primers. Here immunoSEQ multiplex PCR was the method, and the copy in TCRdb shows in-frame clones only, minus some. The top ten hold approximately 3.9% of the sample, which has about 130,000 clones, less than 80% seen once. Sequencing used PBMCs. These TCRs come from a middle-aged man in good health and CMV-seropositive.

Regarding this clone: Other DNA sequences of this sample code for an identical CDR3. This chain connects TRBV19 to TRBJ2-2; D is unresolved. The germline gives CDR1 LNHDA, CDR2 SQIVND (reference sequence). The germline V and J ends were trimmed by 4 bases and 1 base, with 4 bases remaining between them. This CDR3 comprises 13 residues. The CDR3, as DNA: TGTGCCAGTAGTACCGTGAACACCGGGGAGCTGTTTTTT. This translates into CASSTVNTGELFF.

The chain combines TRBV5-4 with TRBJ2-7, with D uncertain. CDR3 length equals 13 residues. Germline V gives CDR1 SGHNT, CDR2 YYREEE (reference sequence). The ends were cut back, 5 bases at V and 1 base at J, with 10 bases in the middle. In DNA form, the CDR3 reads TGTGCCAGCAGGGCGGATCAATCCTACGAGCAGTACTTC. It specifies CASRADQSYEQYF.

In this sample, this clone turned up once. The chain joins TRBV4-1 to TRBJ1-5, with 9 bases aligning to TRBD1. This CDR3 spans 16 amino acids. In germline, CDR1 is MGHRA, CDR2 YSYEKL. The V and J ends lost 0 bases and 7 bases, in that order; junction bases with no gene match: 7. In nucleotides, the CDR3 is TGCGCCAGCAGCCAAGATTGGGACAGGGTTTGGCAGCCCCAGCATTTT. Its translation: CASSQDWDRVWQPQHF.

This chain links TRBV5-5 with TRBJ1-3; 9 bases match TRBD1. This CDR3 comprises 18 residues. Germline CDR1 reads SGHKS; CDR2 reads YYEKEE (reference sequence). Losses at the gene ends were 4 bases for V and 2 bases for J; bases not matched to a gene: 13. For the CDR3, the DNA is TGTGCCAGCAGCCCCCTCCTCCGGGACAGGGTAACTGGAAACACCATATATTTT. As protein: CASSPLLRDRVTGNTIYF.

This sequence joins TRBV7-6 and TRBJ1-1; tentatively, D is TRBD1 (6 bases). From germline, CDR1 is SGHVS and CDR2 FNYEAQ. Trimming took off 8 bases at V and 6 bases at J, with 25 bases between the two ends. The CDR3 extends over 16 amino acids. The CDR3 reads CASGVSAIGGRAEAFF. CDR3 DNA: TGTGCCAGCGGTGTAAGTGCTATAGGGGGTCGCGCTGAAGCTTTCTTT.

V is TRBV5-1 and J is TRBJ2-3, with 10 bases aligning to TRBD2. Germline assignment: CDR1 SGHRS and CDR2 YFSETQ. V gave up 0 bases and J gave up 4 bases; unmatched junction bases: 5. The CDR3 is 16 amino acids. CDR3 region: CASSLDLAGGSDTQYF. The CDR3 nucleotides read TGCGCCAGCAGCTTGGACTTAGCGGGGGGCTCAGATACGCAGTATTTT.

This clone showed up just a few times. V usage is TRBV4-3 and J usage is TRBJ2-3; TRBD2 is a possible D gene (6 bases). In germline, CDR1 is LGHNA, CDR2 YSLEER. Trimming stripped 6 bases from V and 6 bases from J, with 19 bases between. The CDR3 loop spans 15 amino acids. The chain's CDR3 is CASREGTGVGDTQYF. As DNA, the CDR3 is TGCGCCAGCAGGGAGGGGACGGGAGTAGGTGATACGCAGTATTTT.

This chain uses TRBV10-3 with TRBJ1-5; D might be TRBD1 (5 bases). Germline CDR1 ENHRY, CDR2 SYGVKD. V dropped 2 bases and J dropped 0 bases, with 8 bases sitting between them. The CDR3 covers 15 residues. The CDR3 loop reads CAISEGQSSNQPQHF. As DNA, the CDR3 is TGTGCCATCAGTGAGGGACAAAGTAGCAATCAGCCCCAGCATTTT.

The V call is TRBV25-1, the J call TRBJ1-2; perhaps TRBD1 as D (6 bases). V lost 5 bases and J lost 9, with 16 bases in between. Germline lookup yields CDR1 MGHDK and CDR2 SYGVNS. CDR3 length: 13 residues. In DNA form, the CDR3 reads TGTGCCAGCAGTACCCTAGGACAGAGTCGCTACACCTTC. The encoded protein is CASSTLGQSRYTF.

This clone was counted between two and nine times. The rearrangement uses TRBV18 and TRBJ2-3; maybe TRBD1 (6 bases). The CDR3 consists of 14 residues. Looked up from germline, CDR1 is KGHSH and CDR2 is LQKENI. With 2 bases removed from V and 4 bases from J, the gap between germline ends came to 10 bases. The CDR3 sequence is CASSPDRYSDTQYF. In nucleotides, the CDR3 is TGTGCCAGCTCACCAGACAGGTATTCAGATACGCAGTATTTT. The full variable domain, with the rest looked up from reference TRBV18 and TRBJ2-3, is NAGVMQNPRHLVRRRGQEARLRCSPMKGHSHVYWYRQLPEEGLKFMVYLQKENIIDESGMPKERFSAEFPKEGPSILRIQQVVRGDSAAYFCASSPDRYSDTQYFGPGTRLTVL.

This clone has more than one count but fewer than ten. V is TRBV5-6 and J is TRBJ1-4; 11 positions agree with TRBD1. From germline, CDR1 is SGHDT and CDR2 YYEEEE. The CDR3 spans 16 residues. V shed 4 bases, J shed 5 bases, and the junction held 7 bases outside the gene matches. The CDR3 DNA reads TGTGCCAGCAGCCGTGGGACAGGGGGGAAAAATGAAAAACTGTTTTTT. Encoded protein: CASSRGTGGKNEKLFF.

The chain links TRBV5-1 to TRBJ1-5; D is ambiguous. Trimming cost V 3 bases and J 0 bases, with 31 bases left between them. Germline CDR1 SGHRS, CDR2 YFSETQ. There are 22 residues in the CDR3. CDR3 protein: CASSSTYGSIGRTSISNQPQHF. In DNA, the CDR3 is TGCGCCAGCAGCTCTACTTACGGTTCCATAGGCAGGACTTCGATTAGCAATCAGCCCCAGCATTTT. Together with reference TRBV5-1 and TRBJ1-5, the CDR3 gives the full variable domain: KAGVTQTPRYLIKTRGQQVTLSCSPISGHRSVSWYQQTPGQGLQFLFEYFSETQRNKGNFPGRFSGRQFSNSRSEMNVSTLELGDSALYLCASSSTYGSIGRTSISNQPQHFGDGTRLSIL.

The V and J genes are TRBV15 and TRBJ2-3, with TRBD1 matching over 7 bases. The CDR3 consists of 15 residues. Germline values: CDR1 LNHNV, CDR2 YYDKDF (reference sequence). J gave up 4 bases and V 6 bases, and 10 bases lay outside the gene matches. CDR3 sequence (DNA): TGTGCCACCAGGCGAGGGGGCCAGAATGCAGATACGCAGTATTTT. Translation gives CATRRGGQNADTQYF.

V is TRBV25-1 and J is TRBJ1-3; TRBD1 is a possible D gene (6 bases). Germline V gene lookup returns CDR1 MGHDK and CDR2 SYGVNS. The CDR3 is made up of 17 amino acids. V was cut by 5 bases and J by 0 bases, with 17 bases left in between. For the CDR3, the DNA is TGTGCCAGCAGTAGTCCGGGACACCGGAGCTCTGGAAACACCATATATTTT. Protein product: CASSSPGHRSSGNTIYF.

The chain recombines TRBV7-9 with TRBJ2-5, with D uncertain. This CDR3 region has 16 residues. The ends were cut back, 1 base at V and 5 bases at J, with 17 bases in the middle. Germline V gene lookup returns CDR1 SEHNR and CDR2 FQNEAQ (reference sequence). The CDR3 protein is CASSLEVSRSAETQYF. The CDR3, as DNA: TGTGCCAGCAGCTTAGAAGTATCCCGGAGTGCGGAGACCCAGTACTTC.

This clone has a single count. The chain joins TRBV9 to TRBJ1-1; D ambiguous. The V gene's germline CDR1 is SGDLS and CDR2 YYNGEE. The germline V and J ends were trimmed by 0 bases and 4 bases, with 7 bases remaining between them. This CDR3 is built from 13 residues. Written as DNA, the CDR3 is TGTGCCAGCAGCGTAGCGGGAATCACTGAAGCTTTCTTT. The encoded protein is CASSVAGITEAFF.

The chain's CDR3 is CASSPSGQPVSYGYTF. CDR3 DNA: TGTGCCAGCAGTCCGTCGGGACAGCCTGTTTCCTATGGCTACACCTTC. This chain links TRBV28 with TRBJ1-2; TRBD1 matches 7 bases. The CDR3 extends over 16 amino acids. Unmatched junction bases numbered 13, after V lost 5 bases and J lost 4 bases. The germline CDR1 and CDR2 sequences are MDHEN and SYDVKM.

The CDR3 reads CASSPRDTQYF. CDR3 bases: TGTGCCAGCAGCCCCCGAGATACGCAGTATTTT. The chain employs TRBV13 and TRBJ2-3; D call uncertain. V lost 5 bases and J lost 5, with 5 bases in between. From germline, CDR1 is PRHDT and CDR2 FYEKMQ (reference sequence). CDR3 length equals 11 residues.

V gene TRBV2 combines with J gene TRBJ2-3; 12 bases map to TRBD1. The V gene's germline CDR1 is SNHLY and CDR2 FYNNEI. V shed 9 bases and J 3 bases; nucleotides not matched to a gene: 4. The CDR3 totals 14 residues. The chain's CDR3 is CARGQGARTDTQYF. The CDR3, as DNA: TGTGCCAGGGGACAGGGGGCGAGGACAGATACGCAGTATTTT.

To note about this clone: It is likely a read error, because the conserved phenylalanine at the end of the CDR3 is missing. The CDR3 sequence: CASSPGTAGYTL. As DNA, the CDR3 is TGTGCCAGCTCCCCCGGGACTGCAGGCTACACCCTC. This chain connects TRBV18 to TRBJ1-2; D is perhaps TRBD1 (5 bases). The V end was cut by 6 bases, the J end by 8 bases, with 13 bases between. The CDR3 consists of 12 residues. Germline CDR1 and CDR2: KGHSH and LQKENI.

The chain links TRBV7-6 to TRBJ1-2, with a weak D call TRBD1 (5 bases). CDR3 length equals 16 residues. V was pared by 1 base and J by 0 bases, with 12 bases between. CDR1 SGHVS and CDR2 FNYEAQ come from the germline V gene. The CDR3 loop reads CASSLDPGLANYGYTF. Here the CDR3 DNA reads TGTGCCAGCAGCTTAGATCCAGGGTTAGCTAACTATGGCTACACCTTC.

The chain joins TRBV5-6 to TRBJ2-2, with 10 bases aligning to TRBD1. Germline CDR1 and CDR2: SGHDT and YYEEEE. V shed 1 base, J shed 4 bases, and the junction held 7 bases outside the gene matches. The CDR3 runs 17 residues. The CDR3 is CASSLTVRTGGTGELFF. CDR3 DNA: TGTGCCAGCAGCTTGACGGTGCGGACAGGGGGCACCGGGGAGCTGTTTTTT.

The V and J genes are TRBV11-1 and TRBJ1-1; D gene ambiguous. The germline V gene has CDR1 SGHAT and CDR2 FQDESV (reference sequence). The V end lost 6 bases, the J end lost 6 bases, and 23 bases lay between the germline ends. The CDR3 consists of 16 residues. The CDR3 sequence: CASRPKEGSKYAEAFF. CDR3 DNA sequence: TGTGCCAGCAGACCAAAGGAGGGCTCGAAGTATGCTGAAGCTTTCTTT.

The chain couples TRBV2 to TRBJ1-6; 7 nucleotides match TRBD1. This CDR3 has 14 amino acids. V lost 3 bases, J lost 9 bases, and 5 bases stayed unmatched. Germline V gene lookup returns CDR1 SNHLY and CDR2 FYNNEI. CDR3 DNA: TGTGCCAGCAGTGATGACAGGGACTTTTCACCCCTCCACTTT. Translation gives CASSDDRDFSPLHF.

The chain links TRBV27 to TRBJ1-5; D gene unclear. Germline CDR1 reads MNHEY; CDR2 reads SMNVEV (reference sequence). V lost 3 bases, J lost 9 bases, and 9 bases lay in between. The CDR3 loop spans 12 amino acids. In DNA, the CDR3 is TGTGCCAGCAGTTTCGGCGGGCCGCCCCAGCATTTT. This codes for CASSFGGPPQHF.

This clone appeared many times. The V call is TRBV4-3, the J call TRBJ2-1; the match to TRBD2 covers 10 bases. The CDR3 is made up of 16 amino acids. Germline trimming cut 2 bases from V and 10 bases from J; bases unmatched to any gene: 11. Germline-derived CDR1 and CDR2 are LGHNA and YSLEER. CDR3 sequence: CASSQSPSGSGREQFF. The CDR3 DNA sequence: TGCGCCAGCAGCCAATCCCCTAGCGGGAGTGGGAGAGAGCAGTTCTTC.

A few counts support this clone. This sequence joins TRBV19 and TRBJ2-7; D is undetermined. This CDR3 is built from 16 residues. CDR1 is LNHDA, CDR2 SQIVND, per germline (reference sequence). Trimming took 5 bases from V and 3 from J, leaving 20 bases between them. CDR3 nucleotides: TGTGCCAGTAGTGAATTTCGCCCGGGTTTAGGCTACGAGCAGTACTTC. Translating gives CASSEFRPGLGYEQYF.

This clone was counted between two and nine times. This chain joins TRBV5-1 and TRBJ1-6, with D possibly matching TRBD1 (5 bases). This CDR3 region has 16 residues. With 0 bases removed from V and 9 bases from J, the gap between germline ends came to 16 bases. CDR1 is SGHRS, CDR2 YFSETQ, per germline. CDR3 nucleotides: TGCGCCAGCAGCTTGGAGGGGCCAGGGTATTCTTCACCCCTCCACTTT. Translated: CASSLEGPGYSSPLHF.

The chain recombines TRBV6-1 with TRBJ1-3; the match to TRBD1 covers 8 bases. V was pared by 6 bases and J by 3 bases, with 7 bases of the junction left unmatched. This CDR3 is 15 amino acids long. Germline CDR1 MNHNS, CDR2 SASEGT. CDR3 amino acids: CASSGQGPSGNTIYF. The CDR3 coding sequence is TGTGCCAGCAGCGGACAGGGTCCGAGTGGAAACACCATATATTTT.